This T cell receptor beta chain was identified during a study of T cell responses to AZD1222 COVID-19 vaccine. About this clone: The antigen remains undetermined.

General observations from the study: Donors in the cohort were predominantly white British and more often female, and clonal diversity was possibly underestimated. Unmutated variant regions reportedly attract nearly half of all spike-specific TCRs. There were vaccine-associated CD4 TCRs across spike, dominant at 160-218 and 743-854.

The length of the CDR3 is 19 residues. Germline assignment: CDR1 MNHNY and CDR2 SVGAGI (reference sequence). The V end lost 5 bases, the J end lost 0 bases, and 23 bases lay between the germline ends. TCRdb's copy holds only in-frame clones and misses some; the assay was immunoSEQ multiplex PCR. The table includes about 150,000 clones, 90% detected once. The clonotype was recovered from an adult who received the AZD1222 COVID-19 vaccine. The chain links TRBV6-6 to TRBJ1-5; D might be TRBD1 (6 bases). This material consisted of peripheral blood, taken 28 days after the second AZD1222 dose. The CDR3 reads CASSQTSSQGTHSNQPQHF. CDR3 DNA: TGTGCCAGCAGTCAAACCAGCAGTCAGGGGACCCATAGCAATCAGCCCCAGCATTTT.